This T cell receptor beta chain was sequenced during a study of T cell responses to AZD1222 COVID-19 vaccine. With respect to this clone: Antigen: not known.

Findings and caveats of the study: AZD1222 recipients seropositive at baseline numbered only six.

Some clones are missing from TCRdb's copy, which holds only in-frame ones; the method was immunoSEQ multiplex PCR. The repertoire holds 120,000 or so clones, with about 92% as singletons. CDR1 and CDR2 from the germline V gene are SGHRS and YFSETQ. Trimming at V came to 0 bases and at J to 1 base, leaving 3 bases not matched to a gene. The CDR3 consists of 16 residues. The source material was peripheral blood, sampled 28 days after the second AZD1222 dose. The clonotype originates from an adult who received the AZD1222 COVID-19 vaccine. The chain has TRBV5-1 and TRBJ2-7; 11 bases are a match to TRBD2. For the CDR3, the DNA is TGCGCCAGCAGCTTGGAACTAGCGGGGGAGTCCTACGAGCAGTACTTC. Translating it yields CASSLELAGESYEQYF.